This paragraph reports one T cell receptor beta chain. This specimen comes from a study of T cell changes during pregnancy in multiple sclerosis. Sequenced by immunoSEQ multiplex PCR; TCRdb stores in-frame clones only, minus some. Altogether about 80,000 clones are present, 94% being singletons, with the ten largest covering roughly 2.5%. Trimming cost V 1 base and J 3 bases; bases outside gene matches: 6. Germline V gene data show CDR1 as SGHTS and CDR2 as YDEGEE. The CDR3 contains 18 residues. The chain combines TRBV5-8 with TRBJ2-6, with TRBD1 matching over 11 bases. The TCR was taken from a female donor with multiple sclerosis, enrolled in a pregnancy study. The sequencing here drew on peripheral blood, taken in the third trimester of pregnancy. CDR3 loop: CASSLYRTGGNGANVLTF. The CDR3 coding sequence is TGTGCCAGCAGCTTGTATCGGACAGGGGGCAATGGGGCCAACGTCCTGACTTTC.